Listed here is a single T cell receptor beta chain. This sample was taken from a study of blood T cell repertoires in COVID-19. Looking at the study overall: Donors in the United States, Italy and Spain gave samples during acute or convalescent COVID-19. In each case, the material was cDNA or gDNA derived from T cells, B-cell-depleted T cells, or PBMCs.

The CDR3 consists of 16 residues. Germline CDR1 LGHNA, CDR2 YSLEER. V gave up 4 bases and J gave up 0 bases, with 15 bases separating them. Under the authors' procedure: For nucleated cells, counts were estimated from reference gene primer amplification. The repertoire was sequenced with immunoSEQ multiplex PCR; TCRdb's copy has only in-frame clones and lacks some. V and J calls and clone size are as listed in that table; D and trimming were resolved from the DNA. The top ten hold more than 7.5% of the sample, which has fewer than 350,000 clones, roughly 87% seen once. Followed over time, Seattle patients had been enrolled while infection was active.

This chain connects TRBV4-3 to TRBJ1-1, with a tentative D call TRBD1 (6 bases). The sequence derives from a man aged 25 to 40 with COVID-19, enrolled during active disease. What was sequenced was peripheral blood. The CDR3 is CASSRLSDSVNTEAFF. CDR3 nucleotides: TGCGCCAGCAGCCGTCTATCGGACAGCGTGAACACTGAAGCTTTCTTT.